These T cell receptor beta chains were read from a single sample in a study of cytomegalovirus exposure and HLA in healthy donors. Profiled with immunoSEQ multiplex PCR; TCRdb holds only in-frame clones, not every one. The sample contains about 160,000 clones, 82% of which appear only once. The sample taken for sequencing was PBMCs. The receptor set was obtained from a male donor in good health and CMV-seropositive. The CDR3 runs from the conserved cysteine through the conserved F or W. The D gene is left open where the match is weak. Rows give clone size only sometimes, using once, few, many, or a class for an expanded clone.

clone_size | j_call | d_call | cdr3_length | v_call | cdr3_nt | cdr3_aa
- | TRBJ2-7 | - | 15 | TRBV6-5 | TGTGCCAGCAGTTACTCCGGGGGAGCCTCCTACGAGCAGTACTTC | CASSYSGGASYEQYF
- | TRBJ1-2 | - | 17 | TRBV19 | TGTGCCAGTAGTATCGGTTTTCGGACGGAGGCTAACTATGGCTACACCTTC | CASSIGFRTEANYGYTF
- | TRBJ2-1 | - | 14 | TRBV29-1 | TGCAGCGGGAGATCCGGGACAAGCTGGGGTGAGCAGTTCTTC | CSGRSGTSWGEQFF
- | TRBJ2-1 | TRBD2 | 14 | TRBV29-1 | TGCAGCGTTGAGGGGGGGAGCTCCTACAATGAGCAGTTCTTC | CSVEGGSSYNEQFF
- | TRBJ1-5 | - | 14 | TRBV19 | TGTGCCAGTGGCCGGGAGGAGACCAATCAGCCCCAGCATTTT | CASGREETNQPQHF
- | TRBJ1-2 | - | 13 | TRBV15 | TGTGCCACCAGCAGTGGGCGCGACTATGGCTACACCTTC | CATSSGRDYGYTF
- | TRBJ2-5 | TRBD2 | 17 | TRBV7-7 | TGTGCCAGCAGCTTAGGGGGGACTAGCGGGAGTCGGGAGACCCAGTACTTC | CASSLGGTSGSRETQYF
- | TRBJ2-7 | - | 16 | TRBV15 | TGTGCCACCAGTACGTTGGGGACACCCGGTCCCTACGAGCAGTACTTC | CATSTLGTPGPYEQYF
- | TRBJ2-2 | - | 17 | TRBV19 | TGTGCCAGTAGTACCCGGACAACTCCAGCGAACACCGGGGAGCTGTTTTTT | CASSTRTTPANTGELFF
- | TRBJ1-4 | - | 12 | TRBV5-1 | TGCGCCAGCAGCGCCAGGGGTGAAAAACTGTTTTTT | CASSARGEKLFF
- | TRBJ2-1 | TRBD2 | 14 | TRBV7-8 | TGTGCCAGCAGCCCTAGGACTAGCGGGAAGGAGCAGTTCTTC | CASSPRTSGKEQFF
- | TRBJ2-7 | - | 14 | TRBV10-1 | TGCGCCAGCAGTGGACATATCAGTTTCTACGAGCAGTACTTC | CASSGHISFYEQYF
- | TRBJ2-5 | TRBD2 | 15 | TRBV5-1 | TGCGCCAGCAGCTCGACTAGCGGGGGGCCGGAGACCCAGTACTTC | CASSSTSGGPETQYF
- | TRBJ2-3 | - | 14 | TRBV6-5 | TGTGCCAGCAGTTACCAACTTAGCACAGATACGCAGTATTTT | CASSYQLSTDTQYF
- | TRBJ2-1 | TRBD2 | 18 | TRBV7-9 | TGTGCCAGCAGCTTAGCCTCGGCAGGGAAGCGGGAGCATCATGAGCAGTTCTTC | CASSLASAGKREHHEQFF
- | TRBJ1-5 | - | 14 | TRBV6-1 | TGTGCCAGCAGTGTACAGGTCTCGGATCAGCCCCAGCATTTT | CASSVQVSDQPQHF
once | TRBJ1-5 | - | 12 | TRBV30 | TGTGCCTGGAGTGTACGAGGTCAGCCCCAGCATTTT | CAWSVRGQPQHF
- | TRBJ2-1 | TRBD2 | 16 | TRBV30 | TGTGCCTGGAGTGTGGGTACTAGCGGGAATTACAATGAGCAGTTCTTC | CAWSVGTSGNYNEQFF
- | TRBJ1-6 | - | 16 | TRBV5-1 | TGCGCCAGCAGCTGGCAGGGAGCGGGAGTTAGTTCACCCCTCCACTTT | CASSWQGAGVSSPLHF
- | TRBJ1-1 | - | 13 | TRBV7-9 | TGTGCCGGTCGCGGACAGATGAACACTGAAGCTTTCTTT | CAGRGQMNTEAFF
- | TRBJ2-7 | - | 15 | TRBV7-2 | TGTGCCAGCAGCTTAGGGGGACATAGCTCCTACGAGCAGTACTTC | CASSLGGHSSYEQYF
- | TRBJ2-1 | - | 11 | TRBV29-1 | TGCAGCGCTGAACCTTACAATGAGCAGTTCTTC | CSAEPYNEQFF
once | TRBJ1-1 | TRBD1 | 15 | TRBV6-5 | TGTGCCAGCAGTTACCGTGGGACAGTGAACACTGAAGCTTTCTTT | CASSYRGTVNTEAFF
- | TRBJ2-1 | - | 14 | TRBV7-9 | TGTGCCAGCAGTGGTGCAGGCTCCTACAATGAGCAGTTCTTC | CASSGAGSYNEQFF
- | TRBJ1-6 | - | 13 | TRBV13 | TGTGCCAGCAGCTATTACGGGAATTCACCCCTCCACTTT | CASSYYGNSPLHF
- | TRBJ2-2 | TRBD2 | 16 | TRBV7-2 | TGTGCCAGCAGCATACTAGCGGGAGATAAGGGCGGGGAGCTGTTTTTT | CASSILAGDKGGELFF
once | TRBJ2-1 | TRBD2 | 17 | TRBV5-6 | TGTGCCAGCAGCTTGGAGGGACTAGCGTTCTCCTACAATGAGCAGTTCTTC | CASSLEGLAFSYNEQFF
- | TRBJ2-1 | - | 13 | TRBV7-9 | TGTGCCAGCAGCCCAAGGGGCCGAGATGAGCAGTTCTTC | CASSPRGRDEQFF
once | TRBJ1-3 | TRBD1 | 14 | TRBV7-2 | TGTGCCAGCAGCTTACCGGGACAGGGCAACACCATATATTTT | CASSLPGQGNTIYF
few | TRBJ2-1 | TRBD1 | 15 | TRBV19 | TGTGCCAGTAGTCCGCGACAGGGATCCCACAATGAGCAGTTCTTC | CASSPRQGSHNEQFF
- | TRBJ2-1 | TRBD1 | 13 | TRBV4-3 | TGCGCCAGCAGCCAGGACAGGATTAATGAGCAGTTCTTC | CASSQDRINEQFF
- | TRBJ2-6 | - | 20 | TRBV28 | TGTGCCAGCAGTTTACGGTTCGGGTCACAAAGCTCCCCTGGGGCCAACGTCCTGACTTTC | CASSLRFGSQSSPGANVLTF
- | TRBJ2-5 | TRBD2 | 15 | TRBV6-5 | TGTGCCAGCAGTTTAGGACTAGCGGGGAAAGAGACCCAGTACTTC | CASSLGLAGKETQYF
few | TRBJ2-7 | TRBD1 | 15 | TRBV6-5 | TGTGCCAGCAGTTACTCTGGGACAGGGAAAAAGGAGCAGTACTTC | CASSYSGTGKKEQYF
- | TRBJ1-1 | TRBD1 | 13 | TRBV25-1 | TGTGCCAGCAGGAGACAGGGGATGTCTGAAGCTTTCTTT | CASRRQGMSEAFF
- | TRBJ2-1 | - | 14 | TRBV6-5 | TGTGCCACCACCCCCGGGAGTTCCTACAATGAGCAGTTCTTC | CATTPGSSYNEQFF
- | TRBJ1-2 | - | 15 | TRBV10-3 | TGTGCCATCACTCGGGGGGCAGATCGGAACTATGGCTACACCTTC | CAITRGADRNYGYTF
- | TRBJ1-5 | - | 19 | TRBV23-1 | TGCGCCAGCAGTCTCCCCTCTGAGGACGGACAGTTTAGCAATCAGCCCCAGCATTTT | CASSLPSEDGQFSNQPQHF
once | TRBJ2-1 | - | 15 | TRBV5-6 | TGTGCCAGCAGCTCGACAGGGAGGTCCTACAATGAGCAGTTCTTC | CASSSTGRSYNEQFF
- | TRBJ1-2 | - | 14 | TRBV25-1 | TGTGCCAGCAGTGAAGGGGGCAGGGGCTATGGCTACACCTTC | CASSEGGRGYGYTF
- | TRBJ1-1 | TRBD1 | 17 | TRBV7-6 | TGTGCCAGCAGCTTAGAAGTACAGGGGGTGTTGAACACTGAAGCTTTCTTT | CASSLEVQGVLNTEAFF
- | TRBJ1-2 | - | 15 | TRBV7-2 | TGTGCCAGCAGCTCCAAACTGACCGCTGTGAGGGGCTACACCTTC | CASSSKLTAVRGYTF
- | TRBJ1-1 | TRBD1 | 15 | TRBV18 | TGTGCCAGCTCACCCCGGCAAGGGGGCGTGACTGAAGCTTTCTTT | CASSPRQGGVTEAFF
- | TRBJ1-2 | TRBD1 | 19 | TRBV10-3 | TGTGCCATCAGTGAGTACCCCCAGGACCGTCCGCCAGGGGGCGATGGCTACACCTTC | CAISEYPQDRPPGGDGYTF
few | TRBJ1-1 | - | 14 | TRBV7-2 | TGTGCCAGCAGCCCGGACAGAGTGAACACTGAAGCTTTCTTT | CASSPDRVNTEAFF
- | TRBJ2-1 | TRBD2 | 15 | TRBV4-2 | TGTGCCAGCAGCCGGCTAGCGGGAGAGTCACAGGAGCAGTTCTTC | CASSRLAGESQEQFF
- | TRBJ1-1 | - | 15 | TRBV28 | TGTGCCAGCAGTCCTGGACATGGGGGGATCGCTGAAGCTTTCTTT | CASSPGHGGIAEAFF
- | TRBJ2-2 | - | 14 | TRBV15 | TGTGCCACCAGCAGAGGGCAGAACACCGGGGAGCTGTTTTTT | CATSRGQNTGELFF